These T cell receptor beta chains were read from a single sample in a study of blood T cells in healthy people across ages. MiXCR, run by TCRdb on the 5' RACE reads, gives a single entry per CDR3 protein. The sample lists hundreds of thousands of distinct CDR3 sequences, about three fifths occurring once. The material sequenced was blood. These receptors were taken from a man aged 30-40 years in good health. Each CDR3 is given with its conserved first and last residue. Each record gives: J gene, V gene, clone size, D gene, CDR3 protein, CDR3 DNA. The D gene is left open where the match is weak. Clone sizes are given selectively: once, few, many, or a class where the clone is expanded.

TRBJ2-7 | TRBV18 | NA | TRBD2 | CASSQGLGSQYF | TGTGCCAGCTCGCAGGGACTAGGAAGCCAGTACTTC
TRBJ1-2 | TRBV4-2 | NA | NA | CASSPGLRTNYGYTF | TGTGCCAGCAGCCCCGGACTGCGCACTAACTATGGCTACACCTTC
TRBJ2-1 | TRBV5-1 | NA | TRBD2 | CASQNAGRNEQFF | TGCGCCAGCCAGAATGCCGGGAGGAATGAGCAGTTCTTC
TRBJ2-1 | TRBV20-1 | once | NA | CSARPVAYNGQFF | TGCAGTGCTAGGCCCGTGGCCTACAATGGGCAGTTCTTC
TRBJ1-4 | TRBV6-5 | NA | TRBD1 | CASSKRKGQGNEKLFF | TGTGCCAGCAGTAAACGAAAGGGACAGGGAAACGAAAAACTGTTTTTT
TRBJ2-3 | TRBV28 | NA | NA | CASSWGSTDTRYF | TGTGCCAGCAGTTGGGGCAGCACAGATACGCGGTATTTT
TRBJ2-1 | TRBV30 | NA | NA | CVWSRTSNEQFF | TGTGTCTGGAGTAGAACTTCCAATGAGCAGTTCTTC
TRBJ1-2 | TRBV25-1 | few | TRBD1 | CASSANRGYGYTF | TGTGCCAGCAGTGCAAACAGGGGCTATGGCTACACCTTC
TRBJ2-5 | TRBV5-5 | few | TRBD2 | CASSSVGGGRQETQYF | TGTGCCAGCAGCTCTGTGGGCGGGGGGCGACAAGAGACCCAGTACTTC
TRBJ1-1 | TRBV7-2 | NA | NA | CASSRRVSAEAFF | TGTGCCAGCAGCCGAAGGGTTAGCGCTGAGGCTTTCTTT
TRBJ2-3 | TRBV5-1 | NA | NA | CASRGGRQSTDTQYF | TGCGCCAGCAGGGGTGGGCGGCAGTCCACAGATACGCAGTATTTT
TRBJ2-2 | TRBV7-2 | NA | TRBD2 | CASSLPTSAPNTGELFF | TGTGCCAGCAGCTTACCAACTAGCGCACCGAACACCGGGGAGCTGTTTTTT
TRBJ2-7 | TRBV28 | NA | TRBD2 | CASSLPGGSSYEQYF | TGTGCCAGCAGTCTCCCCGGCGGGAGCTCCTACGAGCAGTACTTC
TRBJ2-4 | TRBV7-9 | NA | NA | CASSPGEESVAKNIQYF | TGTGCCAGCAGCCCCGGGGAGGAATCCGTGGCCAAAAACATTCAGTACTTC
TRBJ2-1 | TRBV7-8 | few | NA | CASSLESWLDEQFF | TGTGCCAGCAGCTTAGAGTCGTGGTTGGATGAGCAGTTCTTC
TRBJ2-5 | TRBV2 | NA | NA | CASSEASRGVQYF | TGTGCCAGCAGTGAAGCGTCTAGGGGGGTCCAGTACTTC
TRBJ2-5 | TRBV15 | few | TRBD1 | CATSRPGQQETQYF | TGTGCCACCAGCAGACCGGGACAGCAAGAGACCCAGTACTTC
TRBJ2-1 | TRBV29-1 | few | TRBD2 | CSVGREGMGQFF | TGCAGCGTGGGGCGGGAGGGAATGGGGCAGTTCTTC
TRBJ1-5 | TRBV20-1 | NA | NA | CSASDPGGSQPQHF | TGCAGTGCTAGTGACCCGGGAGGGAGTCAGCCCCAGCATTTT
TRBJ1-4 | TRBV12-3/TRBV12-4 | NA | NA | CASSFRATNEKLFF | TGTGCCAGCAGTTTTCGGGCGACTAATGAAAAACTGTTTTTT
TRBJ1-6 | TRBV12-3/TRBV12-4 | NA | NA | CASSPSYNSPLHF | TGTGCCAGCAGTCCTTCCTATAATTCACCCCTCCACTTT
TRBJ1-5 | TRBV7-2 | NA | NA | CASSLDPDQPQHF | TGTGCCAGCAGCTTAGATCCGGATCAGCCCCAGCATTTT
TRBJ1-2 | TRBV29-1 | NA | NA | CSVQTGKATLGSGYTF | TGCAGCGTCCAGACGGGAAAGGCGACATTAGGCTCCGGCTACACCTTC
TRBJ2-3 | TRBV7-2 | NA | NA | CASSRDFDTQYF | TGTGCCAGCAGCCGGGACTTTGATACGCAGTATTTT
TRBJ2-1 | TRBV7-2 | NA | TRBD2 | CASSTWTSGDNEQFF | TGTGCCAGCAGCACCTGGACTAGCGGGGACAATGAGCAGTTCTTC
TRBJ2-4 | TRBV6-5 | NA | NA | CASADSGKNIQYF | TGTGCCAGCGCGGACTCTGGCAAAAACATTCAGTACTTC
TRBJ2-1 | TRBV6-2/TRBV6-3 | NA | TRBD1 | CASSRGQGFHNEQFF | TGTGCCAGCAGCAGGGGACAGGGATTCCACAATGAGCAGTTCTTC
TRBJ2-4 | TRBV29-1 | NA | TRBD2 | CSVGTSGENIQYF | TGCAGCGTGGGGACTAGCGGGGAAAACATTCAGTACTTC
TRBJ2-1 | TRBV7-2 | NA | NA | CASSRRQKGFRSYNEQFF | TGTGCCAGCAGCCGGCGGCAGAAAGGTTTTAGGTCCTACAATGAGCAGTTCTTC
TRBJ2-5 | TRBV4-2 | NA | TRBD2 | CASSQGLAGGVETQYF | TGTGCCAGCAGCCAAGGACTAGCCGGAGGGGTAGAGACCCAGTACTTC
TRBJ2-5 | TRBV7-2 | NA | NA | CASSLAVSGGQETQYF | TGTGCCAGCAGCTTAGCAGTATCCGGGGGCCAAGAGACCCAGTACTTC
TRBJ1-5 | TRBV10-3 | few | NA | CATLSGRNQPQHF | TGTGCCACCCTATCAGGGCGCAATCAGCCCCAGCATTTT
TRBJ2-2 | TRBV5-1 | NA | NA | CASSAGQGGPTGELFF | TGCGCCAGCAGCGCTGGGCAGGGCGGACCTACCGGGGAGCTGTTTTTT
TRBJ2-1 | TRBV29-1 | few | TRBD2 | CSVEDLAGGPGYNEQFF | TGCAGCGTTGAAGATCTGGCGGGAGGGCCTGGATACAATGAGCAGTTCTTC
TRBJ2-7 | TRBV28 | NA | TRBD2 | CASTQGLAGNEQYF | TGTGCCAGCACCCAGGGACTAGCGGGAAACGAGCAGTACTTC
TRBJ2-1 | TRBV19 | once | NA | CASLGPHNEQFF | TGTGCCAGTCTCGGGCCCCACAATGAGCAGTTCTTC
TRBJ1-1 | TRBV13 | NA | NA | CASSPLNGAYTEAFF | TGTGCCAGCAGCCCTCTCAATGGGGCCTACACTGAAGCTTTCTTT
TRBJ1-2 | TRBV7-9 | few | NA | CASSPENSRAKRHGYTF | TGTGCCAGCAGCCCAGAGAACTCCAGGGCTAAACGGCATGGCTACACCTTC
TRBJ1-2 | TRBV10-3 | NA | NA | CATHKEANFPSYTF | TGTGCCACCCATAAGGAGGCGAACTTCCCCAGCTACACCTTC
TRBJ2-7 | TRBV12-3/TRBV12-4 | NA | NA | CASSAMVGTQYF | TGTGCCAGCAGCGCTATGGTGGGAACCCAGTACTTC
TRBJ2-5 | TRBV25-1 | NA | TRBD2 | CASSDPTLAGVETQYF | TGTGCCAGCAGTGACCCTACTCTAGCGGGGGTAGAGACCCAGTACTTC
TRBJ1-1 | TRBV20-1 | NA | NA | CSARKTGGAEAFF | TGCAGTGCTAGAAAGACAGGTGGGGCGGAAGCTTTCTTT
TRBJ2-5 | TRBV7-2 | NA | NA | CASSLGWGAYNEQYF | TGTGCCAGCAGCTTAGGATGGGGGGCCTACAATGAGCAGTACTTC
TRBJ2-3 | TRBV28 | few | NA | CASKTVGNTDTQYF | TGTGCCAGCAAGACAGTAGGGAACACAGATACGCAGTATTTT
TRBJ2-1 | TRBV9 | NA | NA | CASSGPDSYEQFF | TGTGCCAGCAGCGGCCCCGATTCTTATGAGCAGTTCTTC
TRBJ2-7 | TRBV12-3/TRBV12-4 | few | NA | CASRAGNTYEQYF | TGTGCCAGTCGGGCGGGTAATACCTACGAGCAGTACTTC
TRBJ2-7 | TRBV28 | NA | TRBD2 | CASSLGSAGTSDYEQYF | TGTGCCAGCAGTTTGGGTAGCGCCGGGACTAGCGACTACGAGCAGTACTTC
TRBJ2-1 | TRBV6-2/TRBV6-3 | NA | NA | CASSWGGRYSEQFF | TGTGCCAGCAGCTGGGGGGGCCGGTACAGTGAGCAGTTCTTC
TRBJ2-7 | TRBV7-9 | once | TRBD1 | CASSWEWTGYNEQYF | TGTGCCAGCAGCTGGGAGTGGACAGGGTATAACGAGCAGTACTTC
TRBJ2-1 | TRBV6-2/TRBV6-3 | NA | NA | CASKDRPGEQFF | TGTGCCAGCAAGGATCGTCCGGGAGAGCAGTTCTTC
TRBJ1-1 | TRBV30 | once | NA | CAWSVGAEAFF | TGTGCCTGGAGCGTGGGGGCTGAAGCTTTCTTT
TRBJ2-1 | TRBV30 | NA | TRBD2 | CAWSTGPGRGEQFF | TGTGCCTGGAGTACGGGCCCCGGGAGGGGTGAGCAGTTCTTC
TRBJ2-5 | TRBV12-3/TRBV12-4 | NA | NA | CASSGSGVGTQYF | TGTGCCAGCAGTGGCAGTGGGGTGGGGACCCAGTACTTC
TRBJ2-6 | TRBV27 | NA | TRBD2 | CASRGLAELSGANVLTF | TGTGCCAGCAGGGGACTAGCGGAACTCTCTGGGGCCAACGTCCTGACTTTC
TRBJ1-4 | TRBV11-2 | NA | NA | CASSLEPKSVEKLFF | TGTGCCAGCAGCTTAGAGCCTAAGAGTGTGGAAAAACTGTTTTTT
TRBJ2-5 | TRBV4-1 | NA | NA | CASSRMPGATGSSWQETQYF | TGCGCCAGCAGTCGCATGCCAGGAGCTACGGGATCGTCGTGGCAAGAGACCCAGTACTTC
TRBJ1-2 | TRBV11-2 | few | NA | CASSLAVAAGGYTF | TGTGCCAGCAGCTTAGCTGTAGCCGCGGGTGGCTACACCTTC
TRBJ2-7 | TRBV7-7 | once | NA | CASRPERVSYEQYF | TGTGCTAGCAGACCAGAGCGGGTCTCCTACGAGCAGTACTTC
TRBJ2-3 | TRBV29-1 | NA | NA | CSVGTCVTDTQYF | TGCAGCGTTGGTACCTGTGTCACAGATACGCAGTATTTT
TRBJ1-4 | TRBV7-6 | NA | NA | CASNLISGNEKLFF | TGTGCCAGCAACCTGATCTCGGGTAATGAAAAACTGTTTTTT